This T cell receptor (beta chain) is from a study of T-cell memory formation after mild COVID-19. Background on the study: Each donor largely had its own TCR clusters. Broader study findings: Researchers found some responding clones in pre-infection memory, a sign that cross-reactive memory joined. Researchers could not confirm that second-wave clones peaking on day 37 targeted SARS-CoV-2.

TCRdb reprocessed the 5' RACE reads with MiXCR, giving one entry per CDR3 protein. Of roughly 350,000 distinct CDR3 sequences listed, about 13% are singletons. The table lists this clonotype with a few counts. The target antigen is unknown. The specimen sequenced was PBMCs or a T cell subset sorted from them (not recorded which). This receptor was taken from a man in his late teens or twenties who had mild COVID-19 (a few samples of this study predate the infection). Cell type and time point are not known.

CDR3 in amino acids: CASSLTGPSGNTIYF. CDR3 sequence (DNA): TGTGCCAGCAGCTTAACAGGGCCTTCTGGAAACACCATATATTTT. The chain couples TRBV7-2 to TRBJ1-3, with a tentative D call TRBD1 (6 bases). Per germline, CDR1 SGHTA and CDR2 FQGNSA. The CDR3 has 15 residues. V was pared by 2 bases and J by 1 base, with 9 bases between. Combining the CDR3 with reference TRBV7-2 and TRBJ1-3 gives the whole variable domain GAGVSQSPSNKVTEKGKDVELRCDPISGHTALYWYRQSLGQGLEFLIYFQGNSAPDKSGLPSDRFSAERTGGSVSTLTIQRTQQEDSAVYLCASSLTGPSGNTIYFGEGSWLTVV.